This TCR beta chain was sequenced for a study of blood T cell repertoires in COVID-19. Overall study: Donors in the United States, Italy and Spain gave samples during acute or convalescent COVID-19. From T cells, B-cell-depleted T cells, or PBMCs came the material, which was cDNA or gDNA.

Per the original data handling: Reference gene primer amplification yielded estimated nucleated cell counts. Method: immunoSEQ multiplex PCR; TCRdb's copy keeps in-frame clones and lacks some. V, J and clone size are taken as reported in that table, and D and trimming were inferred from the DNA itself. The sample shows about 55,000 clones, over 80% of them seen only once. Trimming cost V 8 bases and J 4 bases; bases outside gene matches: 10. Germline assignment: CDR1 LNHNV and CDR2 YYDKDF (reference sequence). The CDR3 is 14 amino acids. The Seattle patients, enrolled during active infection, were followed longitudinally.

The TCR was taken from a man in his forties with COVID-19, enrolled during active disease. The chain combines TRBV15 with TRBJ2-5, with 7 bases that match TRBD2. Source material: peripheral blood. CDR3: CATLPVSGIETQYF. DNA of the CDR3: TGTGCCACCCTCCCGGTAAGCGGGATAGAGACCCAGTACTTC.